The 21 T cell receptor beta chains reported below all come from one sample, sequenced in a study of blood T cell repertoires in COVID-19. Method: immunoSEQ multiplex PCR; TCRdb's copy keeps in-frame clones and lacks some. The repertoire includes some 96,000 clones, about 89% of them detected once, and roughly 2.1% sits in the top ten. Sample: peripheral blood. The origin of the receptors is a man aged 45-65 years with active COVID-19.

The chain combines TRBV10-3 with TRBJ1-2; 9 bases map to TRBD1. There are 15 residues in the CDR3. The trim removed 4 bases at V and 4 bases at J, leaving 7 bases unmatched. CDR1 is ENHRY, CDR2 SYGVKD, per germline. The CDR3 sequence: CAISVGDRESYGYTF. CDR3 bases: TGTGCCATCAGTGTTGGGGACAGGGAAAGCTATGGCTACACCTTC.

J is TRBJ2-3 and V is TRBV28; weak D call: TRBD2 (6 bases). The CDR3 length is 14 residues. Germline-derived CDR1 and CDR2 are MDHEN and SYDVKM. The V and J ends lost 6 bases and 6 bases respectively, with 16 bases between them. As DNA, the CDR3 is TGTGCCAGCAGCCGCGGGAAGTGGGGCGATACGCAGTATTTT. Its protein is CASSRGKWGDTQYF.

The rearrangement uses TRBV6-6 and TRBJ1-1, with 8 bases aligning to TRBD1. CDR3 length: 14 amino acids. The germline V gene has CDR1 MNHNY and CDR2 SVGAGI (reference sequence). V shed 9 bases, J shed 11 bases, and the junction held 17 bases outside the gene matches. The DNA of the CDR3 is TGTGCCAGTGAAATGACAGGGGCCCGTCGGGGGGCTTTCTTT. Translated: CASEMTGARRGAFF.

The J gene is TRBJ1-3, the V gene TRBV6-5; TRBD1 is a possible D gene (5 bases). Germline V gene data show CDR1 as MNHEY and CDR2 as SVGAGI. The CDR3 extends over 16 amino acids. Trimming removed 2 bases from V and 0 bases from J, with 11 bases in between. The CDR3 nucleotides are TGTGCCAGCAGTTACGGACACGATTTCTCTGGAAACACCATATATTTT. Translating gives CASSYGHDFSGNTIYF.

The rearrangement joins TRBV7-9 to TRBJ2-1; 8 bases map to TRBD1. Germline V gene sequence: CDR1 SEHNR, CDR2 FQNEAQ (reference sequence). CDR3 length: 15 residues. V shed 7 bases, J shed 6 bases, and the junction held 11 bases outside the gene matches. CDR3 DNA sequence: TGTGCCAGCATCCCGGGACAGGTACGGTTCAATGAGCAGTTCTTC. This sequence encodes CASIPGQVRFNEQFF.

This chain connects TRBV28 to TRBJ1-6; D gene uncertain. V dropped 8 bases and J dropped 5 bases, with 10 bases sitting between them. The CDR3 runs 13 residues. Germline V gives CDR1 MDHEN, CDR2 SYDVKM. Here the CDR3 DNA reads TGTGCCAGCTCGGAGCAGAATAATTCACCCCTCCACTTT. It translates to CASSEQNNSPLHF.

The genes are TRBV30 and TRBJ1-2, with no clear D. CDR1 and CDR2 (germline): GTSNPN, SVGIG (reference sequence). Deletions cut 4 bases from V and 5 bases from J, with 8 bases between. The CDR3 has 11 amino acids. DNA for the CDR3: TGTGCCTGGAATATCTTTTATGGCTACACCTTC. It specifies CAWNIFYGYTF. The full variable domain, its missing parts supplied by reference TRBV30 and TRBJ1-2, is SQTIHQWPATLVQPVGSPLSLECTVEGTSNPNLYWYRQAAGRGLQLLFYSVGIGQISSEVPQNLSASRPQDRQFILSSKKLLLSDSGFYLCAWNIFYGYTFGSGTRLTVV.

The V gene is TRBV5-1, the J gene TRBJ1-1; D unresolved. The V gene's germline CDR1 is SGHRS and CDR2 YFSETQ. The CDR3 has 14 amino acids. V was pared by 0 bases and J by 4 bases, with 10 bases between. The CDR3 nucleotides are TGCGCCAGCAGCTTGGGCGGGATGGGCACTGAAGCTTTCTTT. Protein: CASSLGGMGTEAFF.

The chain employs TRBV14 and TRBJ2-1, with TRBD2 matching over 12 bases. Unmatched junction bases numbered 4, after V lost 1 base and J lost 0 bases. Germline CDR1 is SGHDN and CDR2 is FVKESK. This CDR3 contains 18 residues. The CDR3 protein is CASSQGTSGKSSYNEQFF. For the CDR3, the DNA is TGTGCCAGCAGCCAAGGGACTAGCGGGAAGAGCTCCTACAATGAGCAGTTCTTC.

This chain connects TRBV14 to TRBJ2-3; 7 bases are a match to TRBD2. J was trimmed by 2 bases and V by 4 bases; bases with no gene match: 9. There are 16 residues in the CDR3. Germline V gives CDR1 SGHDN, CDR2 FVKESK. The CDR3 is CASSLKGLAVTDTQYF. The CDR3, as DNA: TGTGCCAGCAGCCTTAAAGGTCTAGCGGTCACAGATACGCAGTATTTT.

This chain joins TRBV5-1 and TRBJ2-1; D gene ambiguous. Trimming stripped 6 bases from V and 0 bases from J, with 13 bases between. Germline V gene data show CDR1 as SGHRS and CDR2 as YFSETQ. CDR3 length: 15 amino acids. CDR3 in DNA: TGCGCCAGCATAGGAGATTCCTTCTCCTACAATGAGCAGTTCTTC. It is translated as CASIGDSFSYNEQFF.

This sequence joins TRBV6-5 and TRBJ2-3; unclear D gene. This CDR3 has 15 amino acids. The germline V gene encodes CDR1 MNHEY and CDR2 SVGAGI. Trimming removed 5 bases at V and 1 base at J, with 13 bases between. The CDR3 DNA sequence: TGTGCCAGCAGTCTGGCTGCTTTTCGCACAGATACGCAGTATTTT. This translates into CASSLAAFRTDTQYF.

The chain combines TRBV10-1 with TRBJ2-1; tentatively, D is TRBD2 (6 bases). This CDR3 has 14 amino acids. The germline CDR1 and CDR2 sequences are WNHNN and SYGVQD (reference sequence). Trimming took 4 bases from V and 3 from J, leaving 10 bases between them. This CDR3 is CASSAARDYNEQFF. DNA of the CDR3: TGCGCCAGCAGTGCGGCGCGGGACTACAATGAGCAGTTCTTC.

This clone was seen only a few times. The chain has TRBV5-4 and TRBJ1-1; 7 bases map to TRBD1. Trimming at V came to 4 bases and at J to 0 bases, leaving 9 bases not matched to a gene. The CDR3 is made up of 16 amino acids. Germline values: CDR1 SGHNT, CDR2 YYREEE (reference sequence). The CDR3 coding sequence is TGTGCCAGCAGCACTTCACCGGGACAGATGAACACTGAAGCTTTCTTT. Protein sequence: CASSTSPGQMNTEAFF.

This clone has a single count. This sequence joins TRBV10-3 and TRBJ2-3, with D tentatively TRBD2 (5 bases). From germline, CDR1 is ENHRY and CDR2 SYGVKD. V gave up 4 bases and J gave up 7 bases, with 15 bases separating them. The CDR3 loop spans 14 amino acids. The CDR3 region has the DNA TGTGCCATCAGTGGGAGCGGCAGTTCTAATACGCAGTATTTT. It yields the protein CAISGSGSSNTQYF.

J is TRBJ2-1 and V is TRBV18; 14 positions agree with TRBD2. The V segment lost 0 bases and the J segment 7 bases; nucleotides outside the gene matches: 2. The length of the CDR3 is 16 residues. Looked up from germline, CDR1 is KGHSH and CDR2 is LQKENI. In DNA, the CDR3 is TGTGCCAGCTCACCACCGAGACTAGCGGGGGGGAATGAGCAGTTCTTC. Residues: CASSPPRLAGGNEQFF.

This chain links TRBV23-1 with TRBJ2-1; 7 bases line up with TRBD2. TRBV23-1 is an ORF; its function is uncertain. Trimming took 3 bases from V and 3 from J; bases not matched to a gene: 8. The CDR3 spans 16 residues. This CDR3 reads CASSQYSRGGYNEQFF. DNA for the CDR3: TGCGCCAGCAGTCAGTACTCGCGCGGGGGCTACAATGAGCAGTTCTTC.

The J gene is TRBJ1-6, the V gene TRBV5-6; 11 nucleotides line up with TRBD1. Losses at the gene ends were 4 bases for V and 7 bases for J; bases not matched to a gene: 4. The germline V gene has CDR1 SGHDT and CDR2 YYEEEE. The CDR3 covers 15 residues. The CDR3, as DNA: TGTGCCAGCAGCAAGGGACAGGGGGAAAATTCACCCCTCCACTTT. Residues: CASSKGQGENSPLHF. The whole variable domain, filled in from reference TRBV5-6 and TRBJ1-6, reads DAGVTQSPTHLIKTRGQQVTLRCSPKSGHDTVSWYQQALGQGPQFIFQYYEEEERQRGNFPDRFSGHQFPNYSSELNVNALLLGDSALYLCASSKGQGENSPLHFGNGTRLTVT.

This sequence joins TRBV6-5 and TRBJ2-1, with 8 bases fitting TRBD1. The CDR3 extends over 13 amino acids. Germline V CDR1 and CDR2: MNHEY, SVGAGI. The junction had 7 bases not matched to a gene; V was cut back by 10 bases and J by 5 bases. The CDR3 region has the DNA TGTGCCACTCGACAGGGGAACGACAATGAGCAGTTCTTC. Translating gives CATRQGNDNEQFF.

The chain carries TRBV6-5 and TRBJ1-1; TRBD1 agrees at 8 bases. From germline, CDR1 is MNHEY and CDR2 SVGAGI. This CDR3 is built from 15 residues. The ends lost 6 bases at V and 3 bases at J; junction bases unmatched: 9. The CDR3 reads CASRTQGAGYTEAFF. The CDR3 nucleotides read TGTGCCAGCAGGACTCAGGGGGCCGGGTACACTGAAGCTTTCTTT.

The V gene is TRBV7-2, the J gene TRBJ2-1; TRBD1 matches at 7 bases. Germline assignment: CDR1 SGHTA and CDR2 FQGNSA. V was pared by 5 bases and J by 3 bases, with 7 bases of the junction left unmatched. This CDR3 region has 15 residues. The CDR3 DNA reads TGTGCCAGCAGCCTTGGGGGACAGCGCTACAATGAGCAGTTCTTC. Its protein product is CASSLGGQRYNEQFF. The variable domain in full, completed from reference TRBV7-2 and TRBJ2-1, reads GAGVSQSPSNKVTEKGKDVELRCDPISGHTALYWYRQSLGQGLEFLIYFQGNSAPDKSGLPSDRFSAERTGGSVSTLTIQRTQQEDSAVYLCASSLGGQRYNEQFFGPGTRLTVL.